Sequencing of this T cell receptor (beta chain) was carried out in a study of blood T cell repertoires in COVID-19. Germline CDR1 is SGHVS and CDR2 is FQNEAQ. The CDR3 spans 13 residues. V lost 6 bases to trimming and J lost 1 base, with 9 bases between them. Data came from immunoSEQ multiplex PCR; TCRdb stores just in-frame clones and leaves some out. The sample consists of about 270,000 clones, 90% of them appearing once. This receptor was taken from a woman aged 30 to 39 with acute COVID-19. The gene calls are TRBV7-8 and TRBJ1-1; a possible D gene is TRBD1 (5 bases). The material sequenced was PBMCs or T cells enriched from blood (not recorded which). CDR3 region: CASSTGQNTEAFF. CDR3 DNA sequence: TGTGCCAGCAGTACAGGACAGAACACTGAAGCTTTCTTT. Supplemented by reference TRBV7-8 and TRBJ1-1, the full variable domain reads GAGVSQSPRYKVAKRGQDVALRCDPISGHVSLFWYQQALGQGPEFLTYFQNEAQLDKSGLPSDRFFAERPEGSVSTLKIQRTQQEDSAVYLCASSTGQNTEAFFGQGTRLTVV.